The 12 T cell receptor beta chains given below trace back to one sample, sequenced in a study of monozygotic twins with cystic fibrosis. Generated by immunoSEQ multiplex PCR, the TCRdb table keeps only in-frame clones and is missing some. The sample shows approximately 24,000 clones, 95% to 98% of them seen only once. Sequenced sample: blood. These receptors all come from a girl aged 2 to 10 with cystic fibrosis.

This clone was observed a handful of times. CDR3 nucleotides: TGTGCCAGCAGTTTAATGTCAGGAAACACCATATATTTT. It specifies CASSLMSGNTIYF. V usage is TRBV27 and J usage is TRBJ1-3; no clear D. CDR3 length: 13 residues. V gave up 2 bases and J gave up 4 bases, with 6 bases separating them. Germline V gives CDR1 MNHEY, CDR2 SMNVEV (reference sequence).

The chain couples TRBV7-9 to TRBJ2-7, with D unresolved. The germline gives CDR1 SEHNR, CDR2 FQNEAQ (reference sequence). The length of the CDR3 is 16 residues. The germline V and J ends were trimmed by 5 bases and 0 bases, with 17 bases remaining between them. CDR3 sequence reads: CASSLEVVGTSYEQYF. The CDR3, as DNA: TGTGCCAGCAGCCTCGAGGTAGTGGGCACCTCCTACGAGCAGTACTTC. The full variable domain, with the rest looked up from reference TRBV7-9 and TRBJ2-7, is DTGVSQNPRHKITKRGQNVTFRCDPISEHNRLYWYRQTLGQGPEFLTYFQNEAQLEKSRLLSDRFSAERPKGSFSTLEIQRTEQGDSAMYLCASSLEVVGTSYEQYFGPGTRLTVT.

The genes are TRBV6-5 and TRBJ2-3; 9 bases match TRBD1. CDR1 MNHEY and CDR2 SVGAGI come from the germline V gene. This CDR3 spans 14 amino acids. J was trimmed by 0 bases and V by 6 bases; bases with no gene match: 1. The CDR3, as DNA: TGTGCCAGCAGGGACAGGGGAAGCACAGATACGCAGTATTTT. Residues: CASRDRGSTDTQYF.

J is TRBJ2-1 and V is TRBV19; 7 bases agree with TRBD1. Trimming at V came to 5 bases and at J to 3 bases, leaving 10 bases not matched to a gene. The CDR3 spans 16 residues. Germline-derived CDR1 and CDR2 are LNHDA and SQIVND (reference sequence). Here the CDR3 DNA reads TGTGCCAGTAGTCATCACAGGGGTCAACGCTACAATGAGCAGTTCTTC. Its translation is CASSHHRGQRYNEQFF.

In nucleotides, the CDR3 is TGTGCCAGCACGTCGGGAGGGCCGGGTTCTGGGGCCAACGTCCTGACTTTC. Its translation is CASTSGGPGSGANVLTF. This chain uses TRBV2 with TRBJ2-6; 8 positions match TRBD2. The germline CDR1 and CDR2 sequences are SNHLY and FYNNEI. The CDR3 runs to 17 residues. V trimming: 7 bases; J trimming: 1 base; junction bases outside the gene matches: 9.

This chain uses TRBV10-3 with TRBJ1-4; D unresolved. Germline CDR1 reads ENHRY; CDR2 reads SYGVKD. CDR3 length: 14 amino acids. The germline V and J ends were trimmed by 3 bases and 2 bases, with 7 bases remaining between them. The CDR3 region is CAISEVSTNEKLFF. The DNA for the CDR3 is TGTGCCATCAGTGAAGTTTCGACTAATGAAAAACTGTTTTTT.

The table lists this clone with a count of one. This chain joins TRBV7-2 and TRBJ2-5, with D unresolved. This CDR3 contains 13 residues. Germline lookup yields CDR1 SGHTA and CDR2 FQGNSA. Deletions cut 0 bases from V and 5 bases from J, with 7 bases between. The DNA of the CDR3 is TGTGCCAGCAGCTTAGCGCGATCGGAGACCCAGTACTTC. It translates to CASSLARSETQYF.

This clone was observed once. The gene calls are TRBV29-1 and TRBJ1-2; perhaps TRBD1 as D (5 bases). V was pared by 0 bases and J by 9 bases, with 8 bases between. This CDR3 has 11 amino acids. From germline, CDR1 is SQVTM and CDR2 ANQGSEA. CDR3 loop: CSVEDRGRYTF. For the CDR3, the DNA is TGCAGCGTTGAAGATAGGGGACGCTACACCTTC.

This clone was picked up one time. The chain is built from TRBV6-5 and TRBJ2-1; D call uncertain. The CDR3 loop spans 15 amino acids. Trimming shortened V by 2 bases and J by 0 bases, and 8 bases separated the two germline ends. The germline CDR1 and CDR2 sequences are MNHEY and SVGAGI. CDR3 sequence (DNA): TGTGCCAGCAGTTACACGGAGAGCTCCTACAATGAGCAGTTCTTC. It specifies CASSYTESSYNEQFF.

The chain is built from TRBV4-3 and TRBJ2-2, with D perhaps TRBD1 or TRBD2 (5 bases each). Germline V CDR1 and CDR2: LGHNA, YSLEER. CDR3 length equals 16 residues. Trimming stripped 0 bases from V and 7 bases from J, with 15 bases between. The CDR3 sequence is CASSQDFGGRLGELFF. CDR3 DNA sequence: TGCGCCAGCAGCCAAGATTTTGGGGGAAGGCTCGGGGAGCTGTTTTTT.

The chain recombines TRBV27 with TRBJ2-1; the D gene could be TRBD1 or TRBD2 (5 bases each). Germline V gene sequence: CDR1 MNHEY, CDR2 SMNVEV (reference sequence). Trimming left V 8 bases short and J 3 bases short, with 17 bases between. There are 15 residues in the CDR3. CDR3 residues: CASSHRDVNYNEQFF. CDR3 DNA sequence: TGTGCCAGCTCCCACCGGGACGTCAACTACAATGAGCAGTTCTTC.

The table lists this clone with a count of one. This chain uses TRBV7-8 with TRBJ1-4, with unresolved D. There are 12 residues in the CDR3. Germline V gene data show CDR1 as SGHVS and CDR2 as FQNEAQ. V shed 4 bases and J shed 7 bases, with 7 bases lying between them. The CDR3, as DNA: TGTGCCAGCAGCTCCCACTTTGAAAAACTGTTTTTT. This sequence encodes CASSSHFEKLFF.